This T cell receptor (beta chain) was sequenced during a study of vaccination and CD4 T cells after COVID-19. Treatment meaning: approximately nine-day PBMC culture with coronavirus spike peptide pools or control peptides (ViraFEST assay). With approximately 9.9 ug/ml peptide pools and roughly 9 IU/ml IL-2, PBMCs were cultured at approximately 2 million per well. Cultures got half-medium changes with IL-2 on days 3 and 7. Note on this clonotype: Its target is not known.

Researchers used the Oncomine TCR Beta short-read assay to sequence DNA from cultured CD4+ T cells. MiXCR, run by TCRdb on the PCR reads, gives a single entry per CDR3 protein. The repertoire consists of over 15,000 distinct CDR3 sequences, with roughly two fifths occurring once and the leading ten covering about 3.5%. V dropped 4 bases and J dropped 9; count of bases not matched to a gene: 12. Germline V CDR1 and CDR2: DFQATT, SNEGSKA (reference sequence). The CDR3 has 14 amino acids. The specimen was CD4+ T cells from blood, cultured in vitro. The J gene is TRBJ2-1, the V gene TRBV20-1; 7 nucleotides agree with TRBD2. This clonotype was sampled from a human donor who had recovered from COVID-19. The CDR3 coding sequence is TGCAGTGCTACACGGGAGGCATTGAACGGTGAGCAGTTCTTC. This gives the protein CSATREALNGEQFF.